This T cell receptor beta chain comes out of a study of T cell responses to AZD1222 COVID-19 vaccine (dated by TCRdb to the early 2020s). Background on the whole study: A total of 230 to 250 trial participants underwent TCR sequencing, of whom about 200 received two doses of AZD1222 and 26 received two doses of the MenACWY control vaccine. Trial participants were enrolled by age into subgroups of 18-55, 56-69 and 70-plus years, and about 150, 27 and 61 TCR-sequenced participants, respectively, were included in these subgroups. The investigation overall reported the following: Most participants were white British and females outnumbered males, and the authors suggested that clonal diversity may have been underestimated. No day 14 peak-response samples were available, so repertoires were characterized only after the peak T cell response. After two AZD1222 doses, spike-specific TCR breadth and depth were significantly higher than at day 0 and than in MenACWY recipients. Conclusions about previously exposed vaccinees were limited because only a handful of AZD1222 recipients were SARS-CoV-2 seropositive at baseline. The whole spike protein was spanned by vaccine-associated CD4 TCRs, and dominant responses were seen in regions 160-218 and 743-854. Nearly half of unique spike-specific TCRs reportedly recognized epitopes outside regions mutated in the B.1.351 and B.1.1.7 variants. In the small 56-69-year group, the increase in depth fell short of significance, most likely because of low power.

The CDR3 regions of human TCRbeta chains were subjected to immunosequencing. Per the authors' processing: TCRs in the repertoires were compared against a reference library of SARS-CoV-2-specific TCRs that had been generated with the MIRA antigen-specificity platform. Breadth was defined as the fraction of unique TCRs that were SARS-CoV-2-associated. Depth was defined as the fraction of total T cells that were SARS-CoV-2-associated. Using the MIRA data, each spike-specific TCR was mapped to the spike region that the TCR reacts to and placed in a CD4 or CD8 class. Log10-transformed breadth and depth values were compared by one-way ANOVA with Sidak's multiple comparisons tests. The source is immuneACCESS, and TCRdb retained only in-frame sequences with V and J called. Part of the clones is not carried over; for the studies checked, unresolved V genes explain less than half of this, and the remainder is unexplained. V and J calls and clone size are given by that table; D and trimming were obtained from the DNA. The sample table holds more than 150,000 clones, of which approximately 90% were seen once. Of the sample, roughly 3.5% falls within the top ten clones.

Notes on this clone: Its binding antigen is unknown. Within one base of it there is no much larger clone, and no base qualities were kept.

The cysteine opens and the phenylalanine closes a CDR3 of 16 amino acids. The only DNA kept is the CDR3, 48 bases in frame from the first base. V is clipped by 1 base and J by 2 bases, and the sequence between their germline boundaries is 15 bases long. CDR1 and CDR2 are drawn from the germline V gene: SGHAT, FQNNGV. In light of the paper, this sample's time point label describes: about 28 days (+/-7) after the second vaccine dose. AZD1222 recipients with second doses at about 4 weeks or about 12 weeks were pooled, because spike-specific TCR depth and breadth did not differ between schedules. The vaccinee samples were drawn from two UK trials, COV001 and COV002, one of which was a single-blind randomized controlled phase 2/3 trial testing AZD1222 (ChAdOx1 nCoV-19) in healthy adults. For TCRbeta chain sequencing, PBMC samples were collected from trial participants at day 0 and at day 28 after the second dose.

This specimen consisted of peripheral blood, obtained 28 days after the second AZD1222 dose. The V gene is TRBV11-2 and the J gene is TRBJ2-7; a tentative D call is TRBD1 (5 bases match). This TCR came from an adult who received the AZD1222 COVID-19 vaccine. The CDR3 corresponds to CASSLGGSARAYEQYF. Here is the DNA: TGTGCCAGCAGCTTAGGGGGAAGCGCCAGGGCCTACGAGCAGTACTTC.